The sample holds a few counts of the clone carrying this T cell receptor beta chain. The data derive from a study of blood T cell repertoires in COVID-19. V lost 2 bases to trimming and J lost 3 bases; unmatched junction nucleotides: 2. Germline lookup yields CDR1 SGHNT and CDR2 YYREEE (reference sequence). The CDR3 length is 14 residues. Libraries were prepared by immunoSEQ multiplex PCR; TCRdb keeps only in-frame clonotypes and omits some of them. The table lists about 160,000 clones, approximately 80% of them singletons. The rearrangement uses TRBV5-4 and TRBJ1-5; 7 nucleotides agree with TRBD1. The material sequenced was peripheral blood. The sequence was obtained from a woman aged 80 or over with acute or convalescent COVID-19. The CDR3 sequence is CASSLGTVNQPQHF. In DNA, the CDR3 is TGTGCCAGCAGCTTAGGGACAGTCAATCAGCCCCAGCATTTT. Variable domain in full (rest from reference TRBV5-4 and TRBJ1-5): ETGVTQSPTHLIKTRGQQVTLRCSSQSGHNTVSWYQQALGQGPQFIFQYYREEENGRGNFPPRFSGLQFPNYSSELNVNALELDDSALYLCASSLGTVNQPQHFGDGTRLSIL.